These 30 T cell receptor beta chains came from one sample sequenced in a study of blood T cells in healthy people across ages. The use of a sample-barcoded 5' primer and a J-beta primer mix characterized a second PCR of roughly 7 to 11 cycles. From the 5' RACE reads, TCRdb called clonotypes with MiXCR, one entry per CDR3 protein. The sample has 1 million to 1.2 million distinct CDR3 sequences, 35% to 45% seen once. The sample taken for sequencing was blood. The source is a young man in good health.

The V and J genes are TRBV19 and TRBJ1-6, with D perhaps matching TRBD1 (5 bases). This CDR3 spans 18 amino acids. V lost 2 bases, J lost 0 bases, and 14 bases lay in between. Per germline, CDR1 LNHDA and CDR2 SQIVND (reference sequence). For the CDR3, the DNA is TGTGCCAGTAGTATATTTCGGGGCCTGAGCTCCTATAATTCACCCCTCCACTTT. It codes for CASSIFRGLSSYNSPLHF.

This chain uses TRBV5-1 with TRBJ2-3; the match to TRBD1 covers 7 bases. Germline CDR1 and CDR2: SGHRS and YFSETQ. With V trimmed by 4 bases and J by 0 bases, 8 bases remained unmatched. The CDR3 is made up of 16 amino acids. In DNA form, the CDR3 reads TGCGCCAGCAGCGGGGGACAGTGCGCTAGCACAGATACGCAGTATTTT. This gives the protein CASSGGQCASTDTQYF.

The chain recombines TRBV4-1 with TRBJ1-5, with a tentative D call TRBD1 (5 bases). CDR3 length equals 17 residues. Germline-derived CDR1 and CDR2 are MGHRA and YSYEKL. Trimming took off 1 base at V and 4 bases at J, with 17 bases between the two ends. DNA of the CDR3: TGCGCCAGCAGCCAAGGCGGGCGGGGCTCTAGGAATCAGCCCCAGCATTTT. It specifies CASSQGGRGSRNQPQHF.

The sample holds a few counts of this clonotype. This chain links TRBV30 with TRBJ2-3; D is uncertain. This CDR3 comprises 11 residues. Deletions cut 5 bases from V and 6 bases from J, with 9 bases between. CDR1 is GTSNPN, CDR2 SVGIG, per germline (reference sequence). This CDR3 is CAWHLVDTQYF. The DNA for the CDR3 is TGTGCCTGGCACCTAGTTGATACGCAGTATTTT.

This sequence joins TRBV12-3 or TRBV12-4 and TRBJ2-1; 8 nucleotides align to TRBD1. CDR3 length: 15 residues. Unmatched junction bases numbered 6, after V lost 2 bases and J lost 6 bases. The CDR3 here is CASSLSDRGANEQFF. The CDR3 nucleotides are TGTGCCAGCAGTTTAAGTGACAGGGGTGCCAATGAGCAGTTCTTC.

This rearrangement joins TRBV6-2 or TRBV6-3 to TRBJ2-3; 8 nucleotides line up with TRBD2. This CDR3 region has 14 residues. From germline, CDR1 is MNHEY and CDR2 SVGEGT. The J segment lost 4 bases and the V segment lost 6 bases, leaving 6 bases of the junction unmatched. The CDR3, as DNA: TGTGCCAGCAGAGGACTAGCTTACGCAGATACGCAGTATTTT. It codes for CASRGLAYADTQYF.

The CDR3 nucleotides read TGTGCCAGCACCTCGGTTAGGGCTAACTATGGCTACACCTTC. Its protein is CASTSVRANYGYTF. The V and J genes are TRBV6-2 or TRBV6-3 and TRBJ1-2; no clear D gene. Trimming cost V 7 bases and J 0 bases, with 12 bases left between them. The CDR3 loop spans 14 amino acids. CDR1 is MNHEY, CDR2 SVGEGT, per germline.

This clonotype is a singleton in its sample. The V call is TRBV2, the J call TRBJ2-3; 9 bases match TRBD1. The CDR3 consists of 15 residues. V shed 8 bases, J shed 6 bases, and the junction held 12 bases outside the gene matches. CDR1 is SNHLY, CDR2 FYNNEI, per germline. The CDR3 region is CASSLGTGTGDTQYF. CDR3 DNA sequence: TGTGCCAGCTCTCTCGGGACAGGGACAGGGGATACGCAGTATTTT.

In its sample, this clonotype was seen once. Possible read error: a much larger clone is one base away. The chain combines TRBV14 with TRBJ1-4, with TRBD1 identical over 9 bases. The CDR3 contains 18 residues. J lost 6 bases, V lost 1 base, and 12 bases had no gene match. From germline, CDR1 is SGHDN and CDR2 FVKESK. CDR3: CASSQGASGTGMDEKLFF. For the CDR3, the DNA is TGTGCCAGCAGCCAAGGGGCATCCGGGACAGGGATGGATGAAAAACTGTTTTTT.

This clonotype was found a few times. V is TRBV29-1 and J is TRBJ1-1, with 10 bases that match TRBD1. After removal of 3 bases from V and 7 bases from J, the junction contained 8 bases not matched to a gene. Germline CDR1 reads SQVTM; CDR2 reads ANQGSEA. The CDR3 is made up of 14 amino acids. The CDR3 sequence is CSVDITGTGVEAFF. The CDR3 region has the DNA TGCAGCGTTGATATTACCGGGACAGGGGTTGAAGCTTTCTTT.

CDR3 sequence reads: CASNPGSNTDTQYF. CDR3 nucleotide sequence: TGTGCCAGCAATCCGGGGTCAAACACAGATACGCAGTATTTT. V usage is TRBV6-1 and J usage is TRBJ2-3; possible D gene TRBD2, 5 bases. V was trimmed by 7 bases and J by 2 bases, leaving 13 bases between them. Germline V lookup: CDR1 MNHNS, CDR2 SASEGT. There are 14 residues in the CDR3.

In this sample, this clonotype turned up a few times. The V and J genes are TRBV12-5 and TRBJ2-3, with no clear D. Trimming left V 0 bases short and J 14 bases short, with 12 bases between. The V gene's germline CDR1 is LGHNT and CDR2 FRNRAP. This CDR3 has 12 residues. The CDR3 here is CASGLVQWWRYF. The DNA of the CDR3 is TGTGCTAGTGGTTTGGTACAATGGTGGCGGTATTTT.

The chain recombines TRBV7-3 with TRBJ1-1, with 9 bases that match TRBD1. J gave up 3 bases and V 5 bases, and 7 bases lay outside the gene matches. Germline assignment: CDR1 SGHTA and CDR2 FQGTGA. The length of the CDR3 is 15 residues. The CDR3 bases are TGTGCCAGCAGCCAGACAGGGGGTCTAGACACTGAAGCTTTCTTT. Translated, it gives CASSQTGGLDTEAFF.

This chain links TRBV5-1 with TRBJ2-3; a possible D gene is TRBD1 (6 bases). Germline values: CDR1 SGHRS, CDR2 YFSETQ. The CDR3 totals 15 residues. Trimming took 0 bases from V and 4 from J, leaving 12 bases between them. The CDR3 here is CASSLVGTPADTQYF. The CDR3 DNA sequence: TGCGCCAGCAGCTTGGTTGGGACACCAGCAGATACGCAGTATTTT.

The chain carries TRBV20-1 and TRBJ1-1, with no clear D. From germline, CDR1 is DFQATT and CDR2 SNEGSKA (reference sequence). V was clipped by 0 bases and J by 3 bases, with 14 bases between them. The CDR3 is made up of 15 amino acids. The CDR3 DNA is TGCAGTGCTAGAGACTGGGATAAGTGGGACACTGAAGCTTTCTTT. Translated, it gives CSARDWDKWDTEAFF.

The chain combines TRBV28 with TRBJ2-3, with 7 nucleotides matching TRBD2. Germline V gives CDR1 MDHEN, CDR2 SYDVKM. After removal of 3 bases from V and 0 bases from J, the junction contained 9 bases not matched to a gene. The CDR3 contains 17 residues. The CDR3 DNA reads TGTGCCAGCAGTTTGGATCCTAGCGGTCCTAGCACAGATACGCAGTATTTT. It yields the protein CASSLDPSGPSTDTQYF.

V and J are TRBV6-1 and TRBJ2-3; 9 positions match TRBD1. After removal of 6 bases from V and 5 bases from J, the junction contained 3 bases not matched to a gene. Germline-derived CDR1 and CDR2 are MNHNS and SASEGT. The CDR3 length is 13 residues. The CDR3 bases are TGTGCCAGCAGCGGGACAGGGATAGATACGCAGTATTTT. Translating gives CASSGTGIDTQYF.

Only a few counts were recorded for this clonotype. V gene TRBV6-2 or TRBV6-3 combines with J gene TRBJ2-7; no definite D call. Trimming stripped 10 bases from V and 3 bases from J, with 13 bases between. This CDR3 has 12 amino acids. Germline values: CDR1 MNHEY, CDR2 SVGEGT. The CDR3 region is CATGWFNYEQYF. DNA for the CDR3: TGTGCCACGGGTTGGTTTAACTACGAGCAGTACTTC.

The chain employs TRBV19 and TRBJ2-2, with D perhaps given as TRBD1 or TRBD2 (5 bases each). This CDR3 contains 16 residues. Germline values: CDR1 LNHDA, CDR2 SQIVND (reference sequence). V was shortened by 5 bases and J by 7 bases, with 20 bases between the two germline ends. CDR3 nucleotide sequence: TGTGCCAGTAGTCGCCCTGGGACGCCTAGGATCGGGGAGCTGTTTTTT. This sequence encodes CASSRPGTPRIGELFF.

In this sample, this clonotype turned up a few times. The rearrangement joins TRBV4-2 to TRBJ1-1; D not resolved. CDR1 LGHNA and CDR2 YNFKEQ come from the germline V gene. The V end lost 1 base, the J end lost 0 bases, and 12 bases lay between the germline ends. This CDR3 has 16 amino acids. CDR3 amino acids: CASSQVGRVMNTEAFF. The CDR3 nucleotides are TGTGCCAGCAGCCAAGTCGGGCGCGTCATGAACACTGAAGCTTTCTTT.

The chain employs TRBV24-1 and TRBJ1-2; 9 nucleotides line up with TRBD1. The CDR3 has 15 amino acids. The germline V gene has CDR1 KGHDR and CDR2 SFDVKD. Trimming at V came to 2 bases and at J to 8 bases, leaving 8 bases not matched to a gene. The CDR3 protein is CATSDSLRQGEGYTF. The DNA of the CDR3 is TGTGCCACCAGTGATTCCCTGCGACAGGGGGAAGGCTACACCTTC.

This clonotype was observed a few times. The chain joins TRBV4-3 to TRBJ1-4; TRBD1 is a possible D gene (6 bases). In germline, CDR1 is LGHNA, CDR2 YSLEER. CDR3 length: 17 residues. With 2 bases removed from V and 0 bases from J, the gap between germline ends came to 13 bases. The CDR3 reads CASSQRSDRATNEKLFF. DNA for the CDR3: TGCGCCAGCAGCCAACGATCGGACAGAGCAACTAATGAAAAACTGTTTTTT.

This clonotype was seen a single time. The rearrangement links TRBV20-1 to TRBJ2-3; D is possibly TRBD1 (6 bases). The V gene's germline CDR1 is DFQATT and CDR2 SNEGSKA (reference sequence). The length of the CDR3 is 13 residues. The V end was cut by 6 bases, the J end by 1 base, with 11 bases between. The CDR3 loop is CSAPGAGTDTQYF. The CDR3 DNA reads TGCAGTGCCCCAGGGGCGGGCACAGATACGCAGTATTTT.

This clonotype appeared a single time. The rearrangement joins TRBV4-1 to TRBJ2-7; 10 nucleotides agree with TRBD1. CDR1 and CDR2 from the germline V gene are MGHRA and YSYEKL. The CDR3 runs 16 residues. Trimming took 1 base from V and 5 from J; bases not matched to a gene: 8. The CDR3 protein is CASSQVRTGGFDEQYF. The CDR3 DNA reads TGCGCCAGCAGCCAAGTCCGGACAGGGGGGTTCGACGAGCAGTACTTC.

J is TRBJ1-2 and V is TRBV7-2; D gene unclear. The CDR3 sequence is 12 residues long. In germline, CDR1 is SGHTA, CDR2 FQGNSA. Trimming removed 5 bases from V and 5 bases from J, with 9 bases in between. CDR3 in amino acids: CASSPRRYGYTF. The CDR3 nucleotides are TGTGCCAGCAGCCCAAGGCGGTATGGCTACACCTTC.

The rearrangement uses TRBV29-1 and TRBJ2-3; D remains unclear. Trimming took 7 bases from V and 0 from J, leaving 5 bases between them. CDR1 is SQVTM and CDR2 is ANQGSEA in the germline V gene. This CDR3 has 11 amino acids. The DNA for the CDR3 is TGCAGCGGGCGGAGCACAGATACGCAGTATTTT. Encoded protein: CSGRSTDTQYF.

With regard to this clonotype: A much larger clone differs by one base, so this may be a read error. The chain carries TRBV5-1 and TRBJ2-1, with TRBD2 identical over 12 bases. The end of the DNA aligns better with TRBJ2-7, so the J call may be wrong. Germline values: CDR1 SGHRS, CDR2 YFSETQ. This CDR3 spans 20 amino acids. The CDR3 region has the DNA TGCGCCAGCAGCGTCTTCTGGACTAGCGGGGTCCGAGTCGCCTACAATGAGCAGTACTTC. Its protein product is CASSVFWTSGVRVAYNEQYF.

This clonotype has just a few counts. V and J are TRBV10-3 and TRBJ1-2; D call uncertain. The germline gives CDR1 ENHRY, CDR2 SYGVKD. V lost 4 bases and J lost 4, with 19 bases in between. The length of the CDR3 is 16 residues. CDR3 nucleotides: TGTGCCATCAGTGGACCTCCGGGCGGGGAATTCTATGGCTACACCTTC. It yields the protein CAISGPPGGEFYGYTF.

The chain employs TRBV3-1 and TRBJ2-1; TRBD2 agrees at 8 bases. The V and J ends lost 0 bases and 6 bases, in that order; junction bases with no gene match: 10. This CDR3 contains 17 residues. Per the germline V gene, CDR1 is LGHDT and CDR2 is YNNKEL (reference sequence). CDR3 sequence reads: CASSQEVVARGANEQFF. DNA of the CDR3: TGTGCCAGCAGCCAAGAAGTAGTGGCGCGGGGGGCCAATGAGCAGTTCTTC.

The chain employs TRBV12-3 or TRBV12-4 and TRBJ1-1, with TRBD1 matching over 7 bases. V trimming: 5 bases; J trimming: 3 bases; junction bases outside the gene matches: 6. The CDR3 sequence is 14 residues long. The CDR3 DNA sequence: TGTGCCAGCAGTGACCGACAGGGCCACACTGAAGCTTTCTTT. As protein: CASSDRQGHTEAFF.